This T cell receptor (beta chain) originates from a study of cytomegalovirus exposure and HLA in healthy donors. In the study overall: Researchers found that 81% of a few hundred genotyped donors fell within the Caucasian-associated ancestry cluster.

Study-level findings and limits: No immune exposure information besides CMV serostatus was available. In vitro confirmation showed three CMV-associated chains to be CMV antigen specific.

Healthy bone marrow donors supplied every sample. Primers: 60 Vbeta forward and 13 Jbeta reverse. TCRdb keeps only in-frame clones here, not all; method: immunoSEQ multiplex PCR. This sample has approximately 210,000 clones, with 70% to 80% found just once. This clone was recorded only once. Its antigen is unknown. Material: PBMCs. The TCR comes from a woman aged 25 to 39 in good health and CMV-seropositive.

This CDR3 reads CASSLDIFSGRVFEQYF. The CDR3 region has the DNA TGTGCCAGCAGCTTAGATATCTTTAGCGGGAGGGTATTCGAGCAGTACTTC. The chain uses TRBV7-2 and TRBJ2-7, with TRBD2 identical over 11 bases. The germline CDR1 and CDR2 sequences are SGHTA and FQGNSA. With V trimmed by 1 base and J by 6 bases, 11 bases remained unmatched. The CDR3 is 17 amino acids.